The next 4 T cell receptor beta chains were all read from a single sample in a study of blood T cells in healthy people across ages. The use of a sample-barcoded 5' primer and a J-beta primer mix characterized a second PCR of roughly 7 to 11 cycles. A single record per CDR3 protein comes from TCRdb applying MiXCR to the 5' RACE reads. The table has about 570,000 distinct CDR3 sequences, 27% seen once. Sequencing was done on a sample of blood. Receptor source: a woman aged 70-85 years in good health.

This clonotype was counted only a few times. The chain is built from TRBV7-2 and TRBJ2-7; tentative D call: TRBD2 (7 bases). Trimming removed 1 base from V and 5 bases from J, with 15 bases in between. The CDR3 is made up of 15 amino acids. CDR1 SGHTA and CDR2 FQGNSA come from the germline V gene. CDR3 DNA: TGTGCCAGCAGCTTAGTAGGGGGAGGGCCGGACGAGCAGTACTTC. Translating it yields CASSLVGGGPDEQYF.

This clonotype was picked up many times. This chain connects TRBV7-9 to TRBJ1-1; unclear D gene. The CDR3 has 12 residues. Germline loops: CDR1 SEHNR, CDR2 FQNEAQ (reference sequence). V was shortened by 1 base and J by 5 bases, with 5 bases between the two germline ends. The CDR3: CASSLGRTEAFF. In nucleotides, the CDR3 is TGTGCCAGCAGCTTAGGGAGAACTGAAGCTTTCTTT. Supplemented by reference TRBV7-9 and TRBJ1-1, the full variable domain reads DTGVSQNPRHKITKRGQNVTFRCDPISEHNRLYWYRQTLGQGPEFLTYFQNEAQLEKSRLLSDRFSAERPKGSFSTLEIQRTEQGDSAMYLCASSLGRTEAFFGQGTRLTVV.

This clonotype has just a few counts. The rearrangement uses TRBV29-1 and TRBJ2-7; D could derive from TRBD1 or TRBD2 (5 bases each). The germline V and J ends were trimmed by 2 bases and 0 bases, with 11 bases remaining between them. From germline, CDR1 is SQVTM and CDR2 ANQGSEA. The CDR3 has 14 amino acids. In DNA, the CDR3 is TGCAGCGTTGAATCCGGGACGCTCTCCTACGAGCAGTACTTC. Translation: CSVESGTLSYEQYF.

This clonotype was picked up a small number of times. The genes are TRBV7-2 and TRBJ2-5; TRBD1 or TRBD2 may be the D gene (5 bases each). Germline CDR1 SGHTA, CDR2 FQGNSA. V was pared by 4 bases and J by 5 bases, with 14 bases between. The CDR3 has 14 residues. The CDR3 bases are TGTGCCAGCAGCTGGACACTAGGATGGGAGACCCAGTACTTC. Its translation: CASSWTLGWETQYF.